This paragraph reports one T cell receptor (beta chain). Antigen: not known. The sample comes from a study of cytomegalovirus exposure and HLA in healthy donors. At the level of the study: Within the Caucasian-associated ancestry cluster were roughly 82% of the roughly 400 genotyped donors. Study-level points and caveats: In a later analysis, TCR beta V- and J-gene trimming showed a link to a missense DCLRE1C variant. Some V segments, TRBV6-2 and TRBV6-3 among them, were indistinguishable and were therefore excluded.

Use of 60 Vbeta and 13 Jbeta primers characterized the PCR. The protocol was immunoSEQ multiplex PCR, while the TCRdb copy is restricted to in-frame clones and leaves out a portion. The profile covers around 140,000 clones, with just under 80% appearing a single time and about 1.5% taken by the ten largest. Germline V gene data show CDR1 as MNHEY and CDR2 as SVGAGI. The V and J ends lost 8 bases and 5 bases, in that order; junction bases with no gene match: 13. The CDR3 sequence is 15 residues long. Sequenced material: PBMCs. The rearrangement uses TRBV6-5 and TRBJ2-5, with 8 bases identical to TRBD2. The source is a young woman in good health and CMV-seronegative. The chain's CDR3 is CASGPGLEARETQYF. The CDR3 DNA is TGTGCCAGCGGGCCGGGACTAGAGGCTCGGGAGACCCAGTACTTC.